The 16 T cell receptor beta chains below all came from one sample that was sequenced in a study of blood T cell repertoires in COVID-19. Sequencing used immunoSEQ multiplex PCR; TCRdb keeps in-frame clones, though not all of them. The sample contains 190,000 or so clones, approximately 87% of which appear only once. Material for sequencing was peripheral blood. These receptors all stem from a woman aged 18 to 35 who had recovered from COVID-19.

This rearrangement joins TRBV3-1 (or the pseudogene TRBV3-2) to TRBJ2-7; 8 positions match TRBD2. CDR3 size: 16 residues. The germline CDR1 and CDR2 sequences are LGHDT and YNNKEL (reference sequence). Trimming removed 4 bases from V and 4 bases from J; junction bases left unmatched: 12. Written as DNA, the CDR3 is TGTGCCAGCAGCCGCTCGATGAGCGGGGGCCGATACGAGCAGTACTTC. It codes for CASSRSMSGGRYEQYF.

This clone was detected only once. The CDR3 loop reads CASSLAEGYEQYV. The CDR3 DNA reads TGTGCCAGCAGCTTAGCGGAGGGTTACGAGCAGTACGTC. The chain employs TRBV7-3 and TRBJ2-7; perhaps TRBD2 as D (6 bases). V was clipped by 2 bases and J by 4 bases, with 9 bases between them. Germline V gives CDR1 SGHTA, CDR2 FQGTGA. This CDR3 has 13 amino acids.

This clone was detected a few times. V usage is TRBV11-3 and J usage is TRBJ2-2; possibly TRBD2 for D (6 bases). V lost 2 bases, J lost 4 bases, and 11 bases lay in between. The germline V gene has CDR1 SGHNT and CDR2 YENEEA. The CDR3 contains 15 residues. The CDR3 loop is CASSLSGGTTGELFF. The CDR3 coding sequence is TGTGCCAGCAGCTTAAGTGGAGGGACCACCGGGGAGCTGTTTTTT.

The genes are TRBV5-6 and TRBJ2-1; TRBD1 aligns across 10 bases. The CDR3 consists of 17 residues. Germline V gives CDR1 SGHDT, CDR2 YYEEEE. The J segment lost 9 bases and the V segment lost 4 bases, leaving 16 bases of the junction unmatched. The CDR3 is CASSPSTDRGFVSEQFF. DNA of the CDR3: TGTGCCAGCAGCCCTTCGACGGACAGGGGGTTTGTAAGTGAGCAGTTCTTC.

This clone was observed a single time. V and J are TRBV4-2 and TRBJ1-2, with 9 bases that match TRBD1. The CDR3 has 14 amino acids. Trimming removed 1 base from V and 6 bases from J; junction bases left unmatched: 3. The germline V gene has CDR1 LGHNA and CDR2 YNFKEQ. CDR3 region: CASSQGGDRDGYTF. The CDR3, as DNA: TGTGCCAGCAGCCAAGGGGGGGACAGGGATGGCTACACCTTC.

The V gene is TRBV7-3, the J gene TRBJ2-5, with 11 positions matching TRBD2. This CDR3 is 17 amino acids long. The junction had 12 bases not matched to a gene; V was cut back by 5 bases and J by 4 bases. The germline V gene has CDR1 SGHTA and CDR2 FQGTGA. CDR3 sequence (DNA): TGTGCCAGCAGCCCCAAAGGGCTAGCGGGAGGAGGAGAGACCCAGTACTTC. Its protein product is CASSPKGLAGGGETQYF.

The rearrangement joins TRBV30 to TRBJ2-1; D might be TRBD2 (6 bases). Between the trimmed V and J ends, which lost 0 bases and 9 bases, there was a span of 6 bases. CDR1 is GTSNPN and CDR2 is SVGIG in the germline V gene (reference sequence). The CDR3 loop spans 11 amino acids. The CDR3 here is CAWSVEGEQFF. The CDR3 bases are TGTGCCTGGAGTGTGGAGGGTGAGCAGTTCTTC.

V usage is TRBV5-1 and J usage is TRBJ1-1; D gene uncertain. The ends were cut back, 0 bases at V and 1 base at J, with 7 bases in the middle. CDR1 and CDR2 from the germline V gene are SGHRS and YFSETQ. The CDR3 runs 14 residues. CDR3 sequence reads: CASSLAGQNTEAFF. The CDR3 nucleotides read TGCGCCAGCAGCTTGGCTGGCCAGAACACTGAAGCTTTCTTT.

The V call is TRBV27, the J call TRBJ1-1, with a weak D call TRBD1 (6 bases). This CDR3 comprises 11 residues. Trimming took off 8 bases at V and 5 bases at J, with 9 bases between the two ends. CDR1 and CDR2 (germline): MNHEY, SMNVEV (reference sequence). The CDR3 nucleotides are TGTGCCAGCCGTAGGGGGACTGAAGCTTTCTTT. Protein product: CASRRGTEAFF.

The rearrangement uses TRBV23-1 and TRBJ2-2, with 10 bases lining up with TRBD2. TRBV23-1 is classed as an ORF, of uncertain function. The CDR3 totals 15 residues. The J segment lost 7 bases and the V segment lost 4 bases, leaving 6 bases of the junction unmatched. The DNA of the CDR3 is TGCGCCAGCAGTCGACTAGCGGGTAGTGTCGGGGAGCTGTTTTTT. Translating gives CASSRLAGSVGELFF.

This chain uses TRBV19 with TRBJ1-5; TRBD1 matches 12 bases. Losses at the gene ends were 6 bases for V and 2 bases for J; bases not matched to a gene: 11. Germline V gives CDR1 LNHDA, CDR2 SQIVND (reference sequence). This CDR3 comprises 18 residues. The CDR3 protein is CASSDRDRGRFGNQPQHF. The CDR3 DNA follows: TGTGCCAGTAGCGACCGGGACAGGGGGCGCTTCGGCAATCAGCCCCAGCATTTT.

V usage is TRBV9 and J usage is TRBJ1-1, with D unresolved. The CDR3 has 13 residues. Trimming removed 2 bases from V and 7 bases from J, with 12 bases in between. CDR1 and CDR2 from the germline V gene are SGDLS and YYNGEE. This chain's CDR3 is CASSVGSGSEAFF. In DNA, the CDR3 is TGTGCCAGCAGCGTGGGCAGTGGGAGTGAAGCTTTCTTT.

V usage is TRBV6-5 and J usage is TRBJ1-1; the D gene is possibly TRBD1 (5 bases). Germline assignment: CDR1 MNHEY and CDR2 SVGAGI. The CDR3 runs to 13 residues. V was cut by 3 bases and J by 5 bases, with 10 bases left in between. The chain's CDR3 is CASSYQGWTEAFF. DNA of the CDR3: TGTGCCAGCAGTTATCAGGGCTGGACTGAAGCTTTCTTT.

This chain's CDR3 is CASTLRAAYNEQFF. The CDR3 nucleotides read TGTGCCAGTACTCTGAGAGCGGCTTACAATGAGCAGTTCTTC. The rearrangement joins TRBV19 to TRBJ2-1; D possibly corresponds to TRBD2 (5 bases). Trimming removed 7 bases at V and 4 bases at J, with 14 bases between. Per germline, CDR1 LNHDA and CDR2 SQIVND (reference sequence). The CDR3 length is 14 residues. The whole variable domain, remainder taken from reference TRBV19 and TRBJ2-1, is DGGITQSPKYLFRKEGQNVTLSCEQNLNHDAMYWYRQDPGQGLRLIYYSQIVNDFQKGDIAEGYSVSREKKESFPLTVTSAQKNPTAFYLCASTLRAAYNEQFFGPGTRLTVL.

The V and J genes are TRBV7-3 and TRBJ2-2, with TRBD1 matching 9 bases. Germline V gene data show CDR1 as SGHTA and CDR2 as FQGTGA. J gave up 0 bases and V 6 bases, and 5 bases lay outside the gene matches. The length of the CDR3 is 16 residues. The CDR3 nucleotides read TGTGCCAGCAGTCCTACAGGGGGCGCGAACACCGGGGAGCTGTTTTTT. Translation gives CASSPTGGANTGELFF.

The chain recombines TRBV30 with TRBJ2-3; 10 bases fit TRBD2. V trimming: 4 bases; J trimming: 3 bases; junction bases outside the gene matches: 4. The length of the CDR3 is 14 residues. The germline CDR1 and CDR2 sequences are GTSNPN and SVGIG (reference sequence). The CDR3 DNA reads TGTGCCTGGAAGGTAGCGGGAGGTACAGATACGCAGTATTTT. Translating it yields CAWKVAGGTDTQYF.